These 29 T cell receptor beta chains came from one sample sequenced in a study of T-cell memory formation after mild COVID-19. TCRdb used MiXCR to reprocess the 5' RACE reads, holding one entry per CDR3 protein. The sample shows a few hundred thousand distinct CDR3 sequences, around a sixth of them seen only once. The specimen sequenced was PBMCs or a T cell subset sorted from them (not recorded which). These receptors all come from a man aged 18 to 35 who had mild COVID-19 (a few samples of this study predate the infection). Cell type and time point are not known.

A few counts support this clonotype. The chain uses TRBV6-5 and TRBJ1-3; D might be TRBD1 (5 bases). V lost 5 bases, J lost 0 bases, and 14 bases lay in between. Germline loops: CDR1 MNHEY, CDR2 SVGAGI. CDR3 length: 16 amino acids. The CDR3 is CASSPPGPNSGNTIYF. CDR3 DNA: TGTGCCAGCAGTCCCCCGGGGCCGAACTCTGGAAACACCATATATTTT.

The CDR3 loop reads CASTPGQGNRETQYF. The CDR3 nucleotides read TGTGCCAGCACCCCGGGACAGGGGAATCGTGAGACCCAGTACTTC. The chain couples TRBV6-2 or TRBV6-3 to TRBJ2-5; 10 bases agree with TRBD1. Germline V gene lookup returns CDR1 MNHEY and CDR2 SVGEGT. The junction had 10 bases not matched to a gene; V was cut back by 7 bases and J by 5 bases. CDR3 size: 15 residues.

This clonotype appeared many times. The rearrangement uses TRBV28 and TRBJ2-5; the D call may be TRBD1 or TRBD2 (7 bases each). Trimming took 11 bases from V and 5 from J, leaving 15 bases between them. Germline assignment: CDR1 MDHEN and CDR2 SYDVKM. This CDR3 is built from 12 residues. This chain's CDR3 is CAARGEGETQYF. The CDR3 coding sequence is TGTGCCGCCAGGGGGGAGGGGGAGACCCAGTACTTC.

This clonotype occurred a few times. This chain uses TRBV3-1 with TRBJ2-1; weak D call: TRBD2 (5 bases). Germline loops: CDR1 LGHDT, CDR2 YNNKEL (reference sequence). This CDR3 has 14 residues. V gave up 1 base and J gave up 6 bases, with 10 bases separating them. DNA for the CDR3: TGTGCCAGCAGCCAAGGAGGGAAATTCAATGAGCAGTTCTTC. Translating gives CASSQGGKFNEQFF.

The rearrangement links TRBV18 to TRBJ2-7, with D possibly matching TRBD1 (5 bases). Germline CDR1 and CDR2: KGHSH and LQKENI. This CDR3 comprises 13 residues. Trimming cost V 4 bases and J 4 bases, with 11 bases left between them. The CDR3 protein is CASSRTQGYEQYV. The CDR3 DNA is TGTGCCAGCTCACGGACCCAGGGTTACGAGCAGTACGTC.

The gene calls are TRBV5-1 and TRBJ1-4; no clear D. Trimming took off 6 bases at V and 4 bases at J, with 7 bases between the two ends. Germline CDR1 is SGHRS and CDR2 is YFSETQ. This CDR3 spans 12 amino acids. CDR3 residues: CASKLNNEKLFF. DNA for the CDR3: TGCGCCAGCAAACTTAATAATGAAAAACTGTTTTTT.

This clonotype has only a few counts. The chain employs TRBV5-1 and TRBJ2-5, with D maybe TRBD1 (7 bases). This CDR3 is 16 amino acids long. The germline gives CDR1 SGHRS, CDR2 YFSETQ. Deletions cut 1 base from V and 7 bases from J, with 20 bases between. The CDR3 spells CASSLFAGTAGGTQYF. The CDR3 bases are TGCGCCAGCAGCTTGTTCGCCGGGACAGCCGGGGGGACCCAGTACTTC.

V usage is TRBV5-6 and J usage is TRBJ1-3; the D is unclear. The CDR3 length is 14 residues. Deletions cut 0 bases from V and 0 bases from J, with 4 bases between. Per the germline V gene, CDR1 is SGHDT and CDR2 is YYEEEE. The CDR3 reads CASSLVSSGNTIYF. The CDR3 DNA is TGTGCCAGCAGCTTGGTTAGCTCTGGAAACACCATATATTTT.

V usage is TRBV2 and J usage is TRBJ2-3; 7 bases match TRBD2. Germline-derived CDR1 and CDR2 are SNHLY and FYNNEI. This CDR3 has 16 residues. The J segment lost 5 bases and the V segment lost 1 base, leaving 9 bases of the junction unmatched. CDR3 in amino acids: CASSEGQRGFGDTQYF. In DNA, the CDR3 is TGTGCCAGCAGTGAAGGGCAGCGGGGTTTCGGAGATACGCAGTATTTT.

This clonotype was observed once. A read error may account for a junction end that differs from germline. The chain has TRBV20-1 and TRBJ2-2; D is possibly TRBD1 or TRBD2 (5 bases each). The germline CDR1 and CDR2 sequences are DFQATT and SNEGSKA (reference sequence). This CDR3 has 17 residues. This CDR3 reads CSARGPSSEGATGELFF. The CDR3 DNA reads as TGCAGTGCTAGAGGACCCTCCAGCGAAGGGGCTACCGGGGAGCTATTTTTT.

In nucleotides, the CDR3 is TGTGCCAGCAGCCGGCCTACAGGGACCGGGGAGCTGTTTTTT. Amino acids: CASSRPTGTGELFF. The J gene is TRBJ2-2, the V gene TRBV3-1, with a tentative D call TRBD1 (6 bases). Germline V gives CDR1 LGHDT, CDR2 YNNKEL (reference sequence). There are 14 residues in the CDR3. The V end was cut by 4 bases, the J end by 5 bases, with 11 bases between. Filled out from reference TRBV3-1 and TRBJ2-2, the complete variable domain reads DTAVSQTPKYLVTQMGNDKSIKCEQNLGHDTMYWYKQDSKKFLKIMFSYNNKELIINETVPNRFSPKSPDKAHLNLHINSLELGDSAVYFCASSRPTGTGELFFGEGSRLTVL.

This clonotype showed up many times. The chain links TRBV20-1 to TRBJ1-5; D remains ambiguous. V lost 1 base, J lost 0 bases, and 10 bases lay in between. CDR1 DFQATT and CDR2 SNEGSKA come from the germline V gene (reference sequence). The CDR3 has 15 residues. CDR3 residues: CSARGSDYSNQPQHF. CDR3 bases: TGCAGTGCTAGAGGGAGTGACTATAGCAATCAGCCCCAGCATTTT.

This clonotype was picked up a small number of times. The chain has TRBV4-2 and TRBJ2-1; D ambiguous. V shed 0 bases and J shed 6 bases, with 6 bases lying between them. Germline V gene data show CDR1 as LGHNA and CDR2 as YNFKEQ. The CDR3 totals 13 residues. The CDR3 region is CASSQDLPNEQFF. The CDR3 nucleotides read TGTGCCAGCAGCCAAGACCTTCCCAATGAGCAGTTCTTC.

This clonotype was seen a few times. V gene TRBV3-1 combines with J gene TRBJ2-1, with unresolved D. V lost 6 bases and J 6 bases, leaving 15 bases between the germline ends. Germline V gene data show CDR1 as LGHDT and CDR2 as YNNKEL (reference sequence). The CDR3 is 14 amino acids. This chain's CDR3 is CASRDQSGVNEQFF. DNA of the CDR3: TGTGCCAGCAGAGACCAATCGGGCGTCAATGAGCAGTTCTTC.

This clonotype was seen only a few times. The chain uses TRBV7-9 and TRBJ2-1; 8 nucleotides match TRBD2. The CDR3 is made up of 17 amino acids. CDR1 is SEHNR, CDR2 FQNEAQ, per germline (reference sequence). The V and J ends lost 5 bases and 0 bases, in that order; junction bases with no gene match: 9. CDR3 coding DNA: TGTGCCAGCAGCCCCCGCCGGGGGGGTAGCTCCTACAATGAGCAGTTCTTC. It encodes CASSPRRGGSSYNEQFF. Drawing the rest from reference TRBV7-9 and TRBJ2-1, the complete variable domain is DTGVSQNPRHKITKRGQNVTFRCDPISEHNRLYWYRQTLGQGPEFLTYFQNEAQLEKSRLLSDRFSAERPKGSFSTLEIQRTEQGDSAMYLCASSPRRGGSSYNEQFFGPGTRLTVL.

This sequence joins TRBV6-2 or TRBV6-3 and TRBJ1-1; D remains unclear. The germline V gene encodes CDR1 MNHEY and CDR2 SVGEGT. This CDR3 region has 12 residues. Trimming took 6 bases from V and 1 from J, leaving 6 bases between them. The CDR3 spells CASRRQNTEAFF. The CDR3 DNA reads as TGTGCCAGCAGACGACAGAACACTGAAGCTTTCTTT.

There are many counts of this clonotype. The rearrangement links TRBV7-9 to TRBJ1-1; D is ambiguous. The CDR3 is 14 residues long. Trimming cost V 3 bases and J 4 bases, with 12 bases left between them. The V gene's germline CDR1 is SEHNR and CDR2 FQNEAQ (reference sequence). The CDR3 DNA sequence: TGTGCCAGCAGCTTTGAGTCGGGATCCACTGAAGCTTTCTTT. Its protein is CASSFESGSTEAFF.

This clonotype has more than one count but fewer than ten. The chain uses TRBV25-1 and TRBJ2-2, with D perhaps matching TRBD1 or TRBD2 (6 bases each). The germline V gene has CDR1 MGHDK and CDR2 SYGVNS. The CDR3 contains 16 residues. The V end was cut by 5 bases, the J end by 0 bases, with 13 bases between. The CDR3, as DNA: TGTGCCAGCAGTCTAGGGGGACTTTCGAACACCGGGGAGCTGTTTTTT. This gives the protein CASSLGGLSNTGELFF.

This clonotype was seen many times. The chain has TRBV5-1 and TRBJ2-2; D unclear. Germline values: CDR1 SGHRS, CDR2 YFSETQ. The CDR3 runs to 15 residues. Trimming took 0 bases from V and 0 from J, leaving 6 bases between them. The CDR3 DNA reads TGCGCCAGCAGCTTGGTCCAGCCGAACACCGGGGAGCTGTTTTTT. This gives the protein CASSLVQPNTGELFF.

In its sample, this clonotype was seen many times. V and J are TRBV5-6 and TRBJ2-5, with no clear D. The germline gives CDR1 SGHDT, CDR2 YYEEEE. Deletions cut 0 bases from V and 2 bases from J, with 5 bases between. There are 13 residues in the CDR3. Written as DNA, the CDR3 is TGTGCCAGCAGCTTGGATGAGCAAGAGACCCAGTACTTC. Amino acid sequence: CASSLDEQETQYF.

This clonotype was detected many times. The CDR3 protein is CASSDGALDAQYF. The CDR3 DNA follows: TGCGCCAGCAGTGACGGGGCCCTAGACGCGCAGTATTTT. The genes are TRBV5-1 and TRBJ2-3; perhaps D is TRBD1 or TRBD2 (5 bases each). V dropped 5 bases and J dropped 10 bases, with 17 bases sitting between them. CDR1 is SGHRS, CDR2 YFSETQ, per germline. The CDR3 contains 13 residues.

This chain connects TRBV19 to TRBJ2-4, with D unclear. V was clipped by 0 bases and J by 0 bases, with 18 bases between them. Germline V gene data show CDR1 as LNHDA and CDR2 as SQIVND (reference sequence). This CDR3 has 19 amino acids. CDR3 sequence reads: CASSIDPAGTILAKNIQYF. The CDR3 DNA is TGTGCCAGTAGTATAGACCCTGCAGGAACTATCCTAGCCAAAAACATTCAGTACTTC.

This clonotype was counted only a few times. The J gene is TRBJ2-3, the V gene TRBV27, with 8 bases that match TRBD1. V lost 11 bases, J lost 0 bases, and 10 bases stayed unmatched. Per the germline V gene, CDR1 is MNHEY and CDR2 is SMNVEV (reference sequence). This CDR3 comprises 15 residues. DNA for the CDR3: TGTGCCGCCGGAAGGACAGGGCCTAGCACAGATACGCAGTATTTT. It specifies CAAGRTGPSTDTQYF.

The rearrangement uses TRBV4-1 and TRBJ1-1; D is uncertain. Germline CDR1 MGHRA, CDR2 YSYEKL. Between the trimmed V and J ends, which lost 6 bases and 3 bases, there was a span of 20 bases. This CDR3 contains 16 residues. The CDR3 reads CASRGLDLLVYTEAFF. DNA for the CDR3: TGCGCCAGCAGGGGCTTAGACCTTTTGGTGTACACTGAAGCTTTCTTT.

The V call is TRBV7-2, the J call TRBJ1-2; 10 nucleotides agree with TRBD1. V shed 0 bases and J 6 bases; nucleotides not matched to a gene: 7. The length of the CDR3 is 16 residues. Germline V gene lookup returns CDR1 SGHTA and CDR2 FQGNSA. The CDR3 nucleotides are TGTGCCAGCAGCTTAGCCCCGGGACAGGGGCCCGATGGCTACACCTTC. Translating it yields CASSLAPGQGPDGYTF.

This clonotype was observed a few times. The chain couples TRBV7-9 to TRBJ2-2; TRBD2 might be the D (5 bases). The CDR3 loop spans 16 amino acids. The germline V and J ends were trimmed by 5 bases and 6 bases, with 19 bases remaining between them. From germline, CDR1 is SEHNR and CDR2 FQNEAQ (reference sequence). Here the CDR3 reads CASSMLVSGNPGELFF. Here the CDR3 DNA reads TGTGCCAGCAGCATGCTCGTAAGCGGAAACCCCGGGGAGCTGTTTTTT.

V is TRBV7-2 and J is TRBJ2-7, with 7 bases matching TRBD2. Germline CDR1 and CDR2: SGHTA and FQGNSA. The CDR3 contains 13 residues. The J segment lost 7 bases and the V segment lost 1 base, leaving 4 bases of the junction unmatched. The CDR3 region has the DNA TGTGCCAGCAGCTTAGAGGCTAGCGGAGAGCAGTACTTC. Protein: CASSLEASGEQYF.

Details on this clonotype: This clone may be a read error of a much larger clone one base away. The CDR3 reads CASSLGTESNQPQHF. CDR3 DNA sequence: TGCGCCAGCAGCTTGGGGACAGAGAGCAATCAGCCCCAGCATTTT. The chain is built from TRBV5-1 and TRBJ1-5; a weak D match, TRBD1 (6 bases). The CDR3 has 15 residues. Germline CDR1 SGHRS, CDR2 YFSETQ. The V and J ends lost 0 bases and 1 base respectively, with 8 bases between them.

This chain uses TRBV5-1 with TRBJ2-5; D is unresolved. The CDR3 length is 15 residues. Between the trimmed V and J ends, which lost 0 bases and 0 bases, there was a span of 9 bases. CDR1 is SGHRS and CDR2 is YFSETQ in the germline V gene. The CDR3 DNA reads TGCGCCAGCAGCTTGGAGTCCGGAAACCAAGAGACCCAGTACTTC. Translation gives CASSLESGNQETQYF. Full variable domain (rest looked up from reference TRBV5-1 and TRBJ2-5): KAGVTQTPRYLIKTRGQQVTLSCSPISGHRSVSWYQQTPGQGLQFLFEYFSETQRNKGNFPGRFSGRQFSNSRSEMNVSTLELGDSALYLCASSLESGNQETQYFGPGTRLLVL.